The sequence of this T cell receptor (beta chain) was determined in a study of T cells after yellow fever vaccination. V dropped 6 bases and J dropped 4 bases, with 16 bases sitting between them. In germline, CDR1 is MDHEN, CDR2 SYDVKM. The CDR3 length is 15 residues. About this clonotype itself: What it binds is not known.

Researchers made TCR cDNA using 5'RACE template switching, and this step added a universal primer site and UMIs. MiXCR, applied by TCRdb to the 5' RACE reads, yields one record per CDR3 protein. The sample holds 250,000 to 400,000 distinct CDR3 sequences, approximately 4% seen once. General observations from the study: Faster peaking, at day 5 versus 15, marked a secondary response that was weaker. Among all clonotypes, a small share was observed in both CD4 and CD8 compartments. The study re-detected most primary-vaccination clones after the booster (nearly 97% CD4, roughly 85% CD8).

Sequences were derived from PBMCs, sampled 5 days after the yellow fever booster vaccination. The TCR was taken from a man aged 18 to 30 who received the YFV17D yellow fever vaccine. The chain uses TRBV28 and TRBJ1-5, with D tentatively TRBD1 (6 bases). The CDR3 nucleotides read TGTGCCAGCAGGCTCGCCGGGACACCAAATCAGCCCCAGCATTTT. It yields the protein CASRLAGTPNQPQHF.